The 16 T cell receptor beta chains below all came from one sample that was sequenced in a study of shared clonotypes between healthy human individuals. The assay was immunoSEQ multiplex PCR, and TCRdb's table has in-frame clones only and misses some. Of around 1,100,000 clones in the sample, roughly 77% were seen once. The sequenced material came from memory CD4+ T cells from PBMCs. Subset reported: CD45RA-negative fraction. The source of these receptors is a man aged 18 to 29 in good health. Some clones in this sample may be carry-over from other donors' samples.

In the case of this clone: The same CDR3 is also encoded by other DNA sequences in this sample. The rearrangement links TRBV6-6 to TRBJ1-1; maybe TRBD1 (6 bases). This CDR3 has 13 amino acids. CDR1 is MNHNY and CDR2 is SVGAGI in the germline V gene (reference sequence). Trimming left V 0 bases short and J 6 bases short, with 8 bases between. CDR3 sequence: CASSYSGGPEAFF. The DNA of the CDR3 is TGTGCCAGCAGTTACTCGGGGGGCCCTGAAGCTTTCTTT.

The rearrangement links TRBV7-9 to TRBJ2-1; TRBD1 matches at 8 bases. Germline V gives CDR1 SEHNR, CDR2 FQNEAQ (reference sequence). The length of the CDR3 is 18 residues. V lost 0 bases, J lost 4 bases, and 11 bases stayed unmatched. CDR3 protein: CASSLASRGLTPYNEQFF. The CDR3 DNA sequence: TGTGCCAGCAGCTTAGCCTCCAGGGGGCTGACACCTTACAATGAGCAGTTCTTC.

The J gene is TRBJ1-5, the V gene TRBV29-1; 8 nucleotides agree with TRBD1. The CDR3 sequence is 13 residues long. After removal of 6 bases from V and 4 bases from J, the junction contained 5 bases not matched to a gene. CDR1 is SQVTM, CDR2 ANQGSEA, per germline. Here the CDR3 reads CSVKDRGNQPQHF. Written as DNA, the CDR3 is TGCAGCGTCAAAGACAGGGGAAATCAGCCCCAGCATTTT.

The chain combines TRBV5-1 with TRBJ2-7; TRBD2 matches at 8 bases. The germline V gene has CDR1 SGHRS and CDR2 YFSETQ. The CDR3 spans 14 residues. Trimming took 4 bases from V and 2 from J; bases not matched to a gene: 5. CDR3 nucleotides: TGCGCCAGCAGCGCTGCTAGCGGGCCCTACGAGCAGTACTTC. As protein: CASSAASGPYEQYF.

At least ten counts were recorded for this clone. This chain's CDR3 is CASIGASGSQEQYF. CDR3 DNA: TGTGCCAGCATTGGGGCTAGCGGGAGTCAAGAGCAGTACTTC. The chain has TRBV28 and TRBJ2-7; 10 bases align to TRBD2. This CDR3 comprises 14 residues. Germline V gives CDR1 MDHEN, CDR2 SYDVKM. Trimming removed 7 bases from V and 7 bases from J; junction bases left unmatched: 10.

A word on this clone: The same CDR3 also results from other DNA sequences found in this sample. The gene calls are TRBV5-1 and TRBJ2-7; weak D call: TRBD1 (6 bases). Germline CDR1 SGHRS, CDR2 YFSETQ. The CDR3 sequence is 12 residues long. The V end was cut by 5 bases, the J end by 3 bases, with 9 bases between. This chain's CDR3 is CASSPQGYEQYF. DNA for the CDR3: TGCGCCAGCAGTCCACAGGGCTACGAGCAGTACTTC.

The chain joins TRBV5-4 to TRBJ2-5; 9 nucleotides line up with TRBD2. CDR1 and CDR2 (germline): SGHNT, YYREEE (reference sequence). This CDR3 is 16 amino acids long. Losses at the gene ends were 3 bases for V and 1 base for J; bases not matched to a gene: 7. The CDR3 DNA reads as TGTGCCAGCAGCTCTAAGACTAGCGGCTCCCAAGAGACCCAGTACTTC. It translates to CASSSKTSGSQETQYF.

This clone was seen more than once but under ten times. The CDR3 here is CAWTSRKDQPQHF. DNA for the CDR3: TGTGCCTGGACTTCCAGAAAAGATCAGCCCCAGCATTTT. The rearrangement joins TRBV30 to TRBJ1-5; D uncertain. Trimming took off 4 bases at V and 5 bases at J, with 12 bases between the two ends. The germline CDR1 and CDR2 sequences are GTSNPN and SVGIG (reference sequence). The CDR3 is 13 residues long.

In this sample, this clone turned up once. The V gene is TRBV19, the J gene TRBJ1-2; no clear D gene. The germline V and J ends were trimmed by 8 bases and 2 bases, with 12 bases remaining between them. The germline V gene has CDR1 LNHDA and CDR2 SQIVND (reference sequence). The CDR3 runs 13 residues. The CDR3 DNA sequence: TGTGCCAGTGCCCTCGGTCCCAACTATGGCTACACCTTC. Amino acid sequence: CASALGPNYGYTF. The entire variable domain, with the rest obtained from reference TRBV19 and TRBJ1-2, is as follows: DGGITQSPKYLFRKEGQNVTLSCEQNLNHDAMYWYRQDPGQGLRLIYYSQIVNDFQKGDIAEGYSVSREKKESFPLTVTSAQKNPTAFYLCASALGPNYGYTFGSGTRLTVV.

V gene TRBV7-9 combines with J gene TRBJ2-2; D not certain. CDR3 length: 13 residues. V was cut by 2 bases and J by 6 bases, with 7 bases left in between. CDR1 SEHNR and CDR2 FQNEAQ come from the germline V gene (reference sequence). The CDR3 loop reads CASSLSWSGELFF. The CDR3 region has the DNA TGTGCCAGCAGCTTATCGTGGTCCGGGGAGCTGTTTTTT.

This clone was recorded only once. The rearrangement links TRBV15 to TRBJ1-1, with unresolved D. V lost 0 bases and J lost 4, with 9 bases in between. The germline gives CDR1 LNHNV, CDR2 YYDKDF (reference sequence). CDR3 length: 14 amino acids. The CDR3 sequence: CATSRDAQTTEAFF. CDR3 sequence (DNA): TGTGCCACCAGCAGAGATGCGCAGACCACTGAAGCTTTCTTT.

The V gene is TRBV7-2, the J gene TRBJ1-1, with D maybe TRBD1 (5 bases). Germline loops: CDR1 SGHTA, CDR2 FQGNSA. The CDR3 contains 13 residues. The V gene lost 4 bases and the J gene lost 6 bases, with 12 bases spanning the gap. The CDR3, as DNA: TGTGCCAGCAGCTCGCAGGGTATCCCTGAAGCTTTCTTT. It yields the protein CASSSQGIPEAFF.

This clone was picked up a small number of times. V gene TRBV4-2 combines with J gene TRBJ1-4; 11 bases are shared with TRBD1. The CDR3 consists of 16 residues. CDR1 and CDR2 from the germline V gene are LGHNA and YNFKEQ. V shed 4 bases, J shed 7 bases, and the junction held 8 bases outside the gene matches. The CDR3 DNA reads TGTGCCAGCAGCCCACAGCCCGGGACAGGGGGTGAAAAACTGTTTTTT. It yields the protein CASSPQPGTGGEKLFF.

J is TRBJ2-5 and V is TRBV11-3; TRBD2 matches at 7 bases. The CDR3 covers 13 residues. J gave up 3 bases and V 8 bases, and 6 bases lay outside the gene matches. In germline, CDR1 is SGHNT, CDR2 YENEEA. CDR3 residues: CASGAGAEETQYF. Here the CDR3 DNA reads TGTGCCAGCGGGGCGGGAGCAGAAGAGACCCAGTACTTC.

CDR3: CASGLVRYNEQFF. The CDR3 DNA reads TGTGCCAGCGGACTAGTACGTTACAATGAGCAGTTCTTC. This sequence joins TRBV27 and TRBJ2-1; 7 bases match TRBD2. In germline, CDR1 is MNHEY, CDR2 SMNVEV (reference sequence). This CDR3 region has 13 residues. The J segment lost 4 bases and the V segment lost 8 bases, leaving 5 bases of the junction unmatched.

The chain has TRBV28 and TRBJ1-3; 9 bases are shared with TRBD1. Germline V lookup: CDR1 MDHEN, CDR2 SYDVKM. The CDR3 has 16 amino acids. V was clipped by 6 bases and J by 0 bases; unmatched bases: 6. CDR3 amino acids: CASSRTGGYSGNTIYF. CDR3 nucleotides: TGTGCCAGCAGCAGAACAGGGGGCTACTCTGGAAACACCATATATTTT.